This record covers a single T cell receptor beta chain. Its specificity is not known. The CDR3 covers 14 residues. Germline V gene sequence: CDR1 SGDLS, CDR2 YYNGEE. With 5 bases clipped from V and 5 bases from J, the junction kept 8 bases outside the gene matches. Naive CD8 cells were CD45RO-negative, positively selected for CCR7, excluding terminally differentiated effector memory CD45RA+ cells. The donors were adults (healthy and HIV-negative) with no recent acute infections or vaccinations. These data are taken from a study of shared clonotypes between healthy human individuals. Findings and limits, study-wide: Naive CD4 clonotype sharing across a few donors was 4% to 5%.

Method: immunoSEQ multiplex PCR; TCRdb's copy keeps in-frame clones and lacks some. The sample holds approximately 2,200,000 clones; about 93% are singletons and the top ten take approximately 1.7%. The receptor was derived from a man aged 18 to 30 in good health. Some clones in this sample may be carry-over from other donors' samples. Sequencing input: naive CD8+ T cells from PBMCs. The rearrangement joins TRBV9 to TRBJ1-1; 8 bases line up with TRBD1. The CDR3 reads CASSKTGASTEAFF. CDR3 coding DNA: TGTGCCAGCAGTAAGACAGGGGCAAGTACTGAAGCTTTCTTT.